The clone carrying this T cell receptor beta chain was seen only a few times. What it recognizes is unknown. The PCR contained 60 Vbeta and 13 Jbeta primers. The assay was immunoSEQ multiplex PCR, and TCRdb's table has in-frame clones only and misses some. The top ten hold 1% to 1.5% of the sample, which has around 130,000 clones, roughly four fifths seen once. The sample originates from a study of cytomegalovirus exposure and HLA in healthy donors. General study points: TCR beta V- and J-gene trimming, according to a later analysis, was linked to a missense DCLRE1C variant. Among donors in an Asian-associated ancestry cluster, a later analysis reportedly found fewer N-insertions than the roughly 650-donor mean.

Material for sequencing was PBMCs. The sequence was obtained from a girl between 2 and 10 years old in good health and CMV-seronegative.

CDR3 coding DNA: TGTGCCAGCAGCGACACAGGGAGCCACCAAGAGACCCAGTACTTC. This sequence encodes CASSDTGSHQETQYF. The chain combines TRBV7-8 with TRBJ2-5; maybe TRBD1 (6 bases). Germline CDR1 is SGHVS and CDR2 is FQNEAQ. This CDR3 is built from 15 residues. V shed 5 bases and J shed 0 bases, with 13 bases lying between them.